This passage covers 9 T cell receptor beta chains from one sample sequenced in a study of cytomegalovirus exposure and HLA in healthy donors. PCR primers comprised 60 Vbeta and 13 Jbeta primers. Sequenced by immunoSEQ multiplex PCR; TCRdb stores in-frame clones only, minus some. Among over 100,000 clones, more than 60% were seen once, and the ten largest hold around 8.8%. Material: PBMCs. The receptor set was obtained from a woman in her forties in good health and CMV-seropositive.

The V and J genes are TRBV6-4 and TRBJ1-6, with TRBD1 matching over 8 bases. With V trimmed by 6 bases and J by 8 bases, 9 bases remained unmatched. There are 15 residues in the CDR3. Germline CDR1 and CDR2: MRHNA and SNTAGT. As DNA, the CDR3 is TGTGCCAGCAGGGAACAGGGGGGGTCTGATTCACCCCTCCACTTT. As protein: CASREQGGSDSPLHF.

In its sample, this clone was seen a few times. CDR3 nucleotides: TGTGCCAGCGGGAGAACTGAAGCTTTCTTT. It translates to CASGRTEAFF. The J gene is TRBJ1-1, the V gene TRBV6-6; unclear D gene. The CDR3 totals 10 residues. Trimming pared 8 bases from V and 5 bases from J, leaving 6 bases between. Germline CDR1 is MNHNY and CDR2 is SVGAGI (reference sequence).

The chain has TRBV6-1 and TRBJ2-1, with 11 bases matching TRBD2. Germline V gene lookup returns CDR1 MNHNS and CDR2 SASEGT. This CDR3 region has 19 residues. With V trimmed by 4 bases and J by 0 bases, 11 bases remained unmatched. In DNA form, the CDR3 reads TGTGCCAGCAGTGTCGCACTAGCGGGGGTCCCGAGCTCCTACAATGAGCAGTTCTTC. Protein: CASSVALAGVPSSYNEQFF.

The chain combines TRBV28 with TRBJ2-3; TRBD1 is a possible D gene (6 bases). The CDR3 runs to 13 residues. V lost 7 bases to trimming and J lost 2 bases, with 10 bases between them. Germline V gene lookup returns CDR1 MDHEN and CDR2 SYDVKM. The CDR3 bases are TGTGCCAGCACGACAGGAGACACAGATACGCAGTATTTT. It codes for CASTTGDTDTQYF.

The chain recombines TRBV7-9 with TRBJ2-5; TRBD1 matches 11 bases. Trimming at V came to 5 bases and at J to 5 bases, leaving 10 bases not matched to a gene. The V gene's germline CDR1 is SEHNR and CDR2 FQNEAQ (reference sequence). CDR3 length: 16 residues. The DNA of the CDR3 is TGTGCCAGCAGCGAAAGCAGGACAGGGGGCACGGAGACCCAGTACTTC. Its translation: CASSESRTGGTETQYF.

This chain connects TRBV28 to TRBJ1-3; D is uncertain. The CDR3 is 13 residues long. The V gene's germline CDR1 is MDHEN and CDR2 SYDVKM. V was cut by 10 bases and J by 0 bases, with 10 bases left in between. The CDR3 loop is CATQATSGNTIYF. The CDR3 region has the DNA TGTGCCACTCAGGCTACCTCTGGAAACACCATATATTTT.

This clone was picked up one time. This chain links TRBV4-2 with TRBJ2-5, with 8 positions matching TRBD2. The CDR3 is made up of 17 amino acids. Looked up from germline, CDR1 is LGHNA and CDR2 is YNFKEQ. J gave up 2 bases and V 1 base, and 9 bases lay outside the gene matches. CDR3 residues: CASSQGSSGGIQETQYF. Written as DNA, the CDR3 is TGTGCCAGCAGCCAAGGCTCTTCGGGAGGGATTCAAGAGACCCAGTACTTC.

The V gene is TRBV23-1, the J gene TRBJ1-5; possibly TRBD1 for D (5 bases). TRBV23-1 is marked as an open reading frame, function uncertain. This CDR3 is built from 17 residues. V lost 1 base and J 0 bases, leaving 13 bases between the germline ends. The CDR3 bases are TGCGCCAGCAGTCAATTGACGGGGGAGGATAGCAATCAGCCCCAGCATTTT. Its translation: CASSQLTGEDSNQPQHF.

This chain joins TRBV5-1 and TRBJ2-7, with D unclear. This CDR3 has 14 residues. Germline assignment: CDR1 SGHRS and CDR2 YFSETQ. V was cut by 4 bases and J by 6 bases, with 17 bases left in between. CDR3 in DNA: TGCGCCAGCAGCCCTGCCGGCGGCTACGGCGAGCAGTACTTC. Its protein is CASSPAGGYGEQYF.